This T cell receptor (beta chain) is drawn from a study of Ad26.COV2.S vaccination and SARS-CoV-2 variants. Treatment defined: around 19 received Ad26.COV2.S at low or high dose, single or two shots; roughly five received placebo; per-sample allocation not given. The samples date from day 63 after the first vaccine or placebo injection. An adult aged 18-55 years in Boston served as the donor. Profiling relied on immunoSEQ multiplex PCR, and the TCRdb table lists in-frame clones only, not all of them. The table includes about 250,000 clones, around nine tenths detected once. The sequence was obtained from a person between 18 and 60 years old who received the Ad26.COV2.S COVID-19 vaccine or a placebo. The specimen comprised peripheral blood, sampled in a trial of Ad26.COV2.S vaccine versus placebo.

CDR3 amino acids: CASSLDPASYEQYF. CDR3 in DNA: TGTGCCAGCAGCTTAGACCCAGCCTCCTACGAGCAGTACTTC. The chain has TRBV7-8 and TRBJ2-7; D ambiguous. V gave up 1 base and J gave up 0 bases, with 7 bases separating them. This CDR3 contains 14 residues. Germline CDR1 and CDR2: SGHVS and FQNEAQ. Together with reference TRBV7-8 and TRBJ2-7, the CDR3 gives the full variable domain: GAGVSQSPRYKVAKRGQDVALRCDPISGHVSLFWYQQALGQGPEFLTYFQNEAQLDKSGLPSDRFFAERPEGSVSTLKIQRTQQEDSAVYLCASSLDPASYEQYFGPGTRLTVT.